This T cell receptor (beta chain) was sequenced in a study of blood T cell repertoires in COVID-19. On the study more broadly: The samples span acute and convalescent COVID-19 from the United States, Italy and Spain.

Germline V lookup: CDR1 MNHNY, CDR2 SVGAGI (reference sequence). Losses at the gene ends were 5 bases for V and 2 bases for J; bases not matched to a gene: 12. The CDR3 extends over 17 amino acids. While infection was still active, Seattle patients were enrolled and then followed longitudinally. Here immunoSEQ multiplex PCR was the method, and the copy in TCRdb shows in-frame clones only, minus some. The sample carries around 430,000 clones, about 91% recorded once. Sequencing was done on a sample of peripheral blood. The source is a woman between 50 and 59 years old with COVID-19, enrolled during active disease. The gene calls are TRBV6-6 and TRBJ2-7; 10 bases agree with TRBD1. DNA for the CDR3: TGTGCCAGCAGTCGCCAATTCGGACAGGGGGAGACCTACGAGCAGTACTTC. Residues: CASSRQFGQGETYEQYF.